These T cell receptor beta chains were read from a single sample in a study of PD-1 blockade in mismatch repair-deficient tumors. Only in-frame clones appear in the TCRdb table, and some are missing; sequencing was by immunoSEQ multiplex PCR. The sample includes some 120,000 clones, about 88% of them seen just once. The input for sequencing was peripheral blood, taken about 17 months after starting pembrolizumab. The receptors were gathered from an adult with mismatch repair-deficient cancer. Both conserved end residues are part of each CDR3. A D gene is named only where the DNA matches it firmly. Clone size, where shown, is once, few, many, or a class for clones that have expanded.

CDR3aa	CDR3nt	d_gene	v_gene	len	abundance	j_gene
CASSVDTGLGGNEKLFF	TGTGCCAGCAGCGTAGATACAGGCCTAGGGGGAAATGAAAAACTGTTTTTT	-	TRBV9	17	once	TRBJ1-4
CSSRGGQTPTDTQYF	TGCAGCTCGAGGGGAGGCCAAACCCCCACAGATACGCAGTATTTT	-	TRBV29-1	15	-	TRBJ2-3
CASSQIAGGVNEQYF	TGCGCCAGCAGCCAAATCGCAGGGGGGGTCAACGAGCAGTACTTC	-	TRBV4-3	15	-	TRBJ2-7
CASSRTGGSGELFF	TGTGCCAGCAGCCGGACAGGGGGCTCCGGGGAGCTGTTTTTT	TRBD1	TRBV7-9	14	-	TRBJ2-2
CASSSGLAGAHLWIDTQYF	TGTGCCAGCAGCTCGGGACTAGCGGGAGCCCACTTATGGATAGATACGCAGTATTTT	TRBD2	TRBV5-6	19	-	TRBJ2-3
CASSEYLGGAGYEQYF	TGTGCCAGCAGTGAATACCTGGGGGGCGCTGGCTACGAGCAGTACTTC	-	TRBV2	16	-	TRBJ2-7
CASSPRGAGGFHEQYF	TGTGCCAGCAGCCCTAGAGGAGCGGGAGGGTTCCACGAGCAGTACTTC	TRBD2	TRBV9	16	-	TRBJ2-7
CASSLTRGNTEAFF	TGTGCCAGCAGCTTGACGAGGGGGAACACTGAAGCTTTCTTT	-	TRBV5-6	14	-	TRBJ1-1
CACLGLRNEQFF	TGTGCCTGCCTGGGGCTTCGCAATGAGCAGTTCTTC	-	TRBV30	12	-	TRBJ2-1
CASNLGQGARETQYF	TGTGCCAGCAACCTTGGACAGGGGGCTCGAGAGACCCAGTACTTC	TRBD1	TRBV6-5	15	-	TRBJ2-5
CASRPGLAGVETQYF	TGTGCCAGCCGTCCGGGACTAGCGGGAGTTGAGACCCAGTACTTC	TRBD2	TRBV11-3	15	-	TRBJ2-5
CSAETDEIYGYTF	TGCAGCGCTGAGACAGACGAAATCTATGGCTACACCTTC	-	TRBV29-1	13	once	TRBJ1-2
CASSQAPRGGGSQPQHF	TGCGCCAGCAGCCAAGCTCCGCGCGGGGGCGGGAGTCAGCCCCAGCATTTT	-	TRBV4-1	17	-	TRBJ1-5
CASSQDKGTGELFF	TGCGCCAGCAGCCAAGATAAGGGGACCGGGGAGCTGTTTTTT	-	TRBV4-3	14	-	TRBJ2-2
CASSLVGQRGNEQFF	TGTGCCAGCAGCTTAGTGGGGCAGAGGGGGAATGAGCAGTTCTTC	-	TRBV7-9	15	-	TRBJ2-1
CAISPGGGQQPQHF	TGTGCCATCAGCCCCGGCGGGGGGCAACAGCCCCAGCATTTT	-	TRBV10-3	14	-	TRBJ1-5
CASSGTGTFRMTDTQYF	TGCGCCAGCAGCGGAACAGGGACATTCCGTATGACAGATACGCAGTATTTT	-	TRBV5-1	17	-	TRBJ2-3
CASSYLTGGNNEQFF	TGTGCCAGCAGCTATCTGACAGGGGGTAACAATGAGCAGTTCTTC	TRBD1	TRBV7-2	15	-	TRBJ2-1
CASKRRAGTTDTQYF	TGTGCCAGCAAGAGGCGGGCCGGGACCACAGATACGCAGTATTTT	-	TRBV6-1	15	-	TRBJ2-3
CASSLDPGDTQYF	TGCGCCAGCAGCTTGGATCCGGGAGATACGCAGTATTTT	-	TRBV5-1	13	-	TRBJ2-3
CASSESQGASYEQYF	TGTGCCAGCAGTGAGTCGCAGGGCGCCTCTTACGAGCAGTACTTC	-	TRBV5-8	15	-	TRBJ2-7
CASSAIAGGLYEQYF	TGTGCCAGCAGCGCTATAGCGGGAGGGCTCTACGAGCAGTACTTC	TRBD2	TRBV7-2	15	-	TRBJ2-7
CASSTLAGTAFNEQFF	TGTGCCAGCAGCACCCTAGCCGGGACAGCCTTCAATGAGCAGTTCTTC	TRBD1	TRBV7-9	16	-	TRBJ2-1
CASSLEASRKGSYEQYF	TGTGCCAGCAGCCTAGAGGCCTCGCGGAAGGGGTCCTACGAGCAGTACTTC	-	TRBV11-2	17	-	TRBJ2-7
CASSLFRDRVQETQYF	TGTGCCAGCAGCCTATTCCGGGACAGAGTCCAAGAGACCCAGTACTTC	-	TRBV21-1	16	-	TRBJ2-5
CASGHFSTDTQYF	TGTGCCAGTGGACATTTTAGCACAGATACGCAGTATTTT	-	TRBV6-6	13	-	TRBJ2-3
CASSRAADTEAFF	TGTGCCAGCAGCCGGGCAGCGGACACTGAAGCCTTCTTT	-	TRBV2	13	-	TRBJ1-1
CASSLRLARKTYEQYF	TGTGCCAGCAGCCTCAGACTAGCCAGAAAGACCTACGAGCAGTACTTC	TRBD2	TRBV13	16	-	TRBJ2-7
CASSENSVNEQFF	TGTGCCAGCAGTGAAAACAGCGTCAATGAGCAGTTCTTC	-	TRBV2	13	-	TRBJ2-1
CAWTYQGQYPYEQYF	TGTGCCTGGACCTACCAGGGACAGTACCCCTACGAGCAGTACTTC	TRBD1	TRBV30	15	-	TRBJ2-7
CASSLSLTGGIQYF	TGTGCCAGCAGTTTAAGCTTGACAGGGGGTATCCAGTACTTC	TRBD1	TRBV27	14	-	TRBJ2-5
CASSPRDSERGEQFF	TGTGCCAGCAGCCCACGGGACTCCGAGAGGGGTGAGCAGTTCTTC	-	TRBV9	15	-	TRBJ2-1
CASSVGTSGSDEQFF	TGTGCCAGCAGCGTAGGGACTAGCGGGAGTGATGAGCAGTTCTTC	TRBD2	TRBV9	15	-	TRBJ2-1
CASSGRGGRYEQYF	TGTGCCAGCAGTGGCCGGGGGGGAAGATACGAGCAGTACTTC	TRBD2	TRBV6-1	14	-	TRBJ2-7
CASSFRNRGWHETQYF	TGTGCCAGCAGCTTTCGAAATCGGGGCTGGCATGAGACCCAGTACTTC	-	TRBV11-2	16	-	TRBJ2-5
CASSLLGTGGKTGELFF	TGTGCCAGCAGTTTATTGGGGACAGGGGGCAAAACCGGGGAGCTGTTTTTT	TRBD1	TRBV27	17	-	TRBJ2-2
CASRATGAVETQYF	TGTGCCAGCAGGGCGACAGGGGCCGTAGAGACCCAGTACTTC	TRBD1	TRBV11-3	14	-	TRBJ2-5
CASSQRRLGYEQYF	TGCGCCAGCAGCCAAAGGAGGTTGGGCTACGAGCAGTACTTC	-	TRBV4-3	14	-	TRBJ2-7
CASSLGTGYEQYF	TGTGCCAGCAGTTTGGGAACAGGGTACGAGCAGTACTTC	-	TRBV28	13	-	TRBJ2-7
CASSLMGQARAGELFF	TGTGCCAGCAGTTTAATGGGACAGGCCAGAGCGGGGGAGCTGTTTTTT	TRBD1	TRBV27	16	few	TRBJ2-2
CACSAGTGGNYEQYF	-	-	TRBV19	15	once	TRBJ2-7
CASSLGPGLDYGYTF	TGTGCCAGCAGCTTAGGTCCAGGGCTGGACTATGGCTACACCTTC	-	TRBV13	15	-	TRBJ1-2
CSVETADRGYQETQYF	TGCAGCGTTGAAACCGCGGACAGGGGGTACCAAGAGACCCAGTACTTC	TRBD1	TRBV29-1	16	-	TRBJ2-5
CASSVAQGKSPEAFF	TGTGCCAGCAGCGTAGCTCAAGGGAAGTCACCTGAAGCTTTCTTT	-	TRBV9	15	-	TRBJ1-1
CASRRDRGLQPQHF	TGTGCCAGCCGTCGGGACAGGGGGCTTCAGCCCCAGCATTTT	TRBD1	TRBV6-5	14	-	TRBJ1-5
CASSYSGGTEAFF	TGTGCCAGCAGTTACTCTGGGGGGACTGAAGCTTTCTTT	-	TRBV6-5	13	-	TRBJ1-1
CASSLQSGGGTQYF	TGTGCCAGCAGTTTACAGTCAGGGGGCGGGACCCAGTACTTC	TRBD1	TRBV28	14	-	TRBJ2-5
CASSEQGKGDTEAFF	TGTGCCAGCAGCGAACAGGGTAAAGGAGACACTGAAGCTTTCTTT	-	TRBV21-1	15	-	TRBJ1-1
CSAIGQLNTEAFF	TGCAGCGCTATAGGACAGCTGAACACTGAAGCTTTCTTT	-	TRBV29-1	13	-	TRBJ1-1
CASSIDPGTWDQPQHF	TGTGCCAGTAGTATAGACCCCGGGACATGGGACCAGCCCCAGCATTTT	-	TRBV19	16	-	TRBJ1-5
CASSYSENTEAFF	TGTGCCAGCAGTTACTCGGAGAACACTGAAGCTTTCTTT	-	TRBV6-6	13	-	TRBJ1-1
CASSRQGPQHF	TGTGCCAGCAGCCGACAGGGGCCCCAGCATTTT	TRBD1	TRBV7-9	11	once	TRBJ1-5
CASSLAPAVQETQYF	TGTGCCAGCAGCTTGGCCCCGGCGGTACAAGAGACCCAGTACTTC	-	TRBV5-6	15	-	TRBJ2-5
CASSGGFSNQPQHF	TGTGCCTCCTCCGGGGGTTTTAGCAATCAGCCCCAGCATTTT	-	TRBV7-2	14	-	TRBJ1-5
CASSPQVGLAASTDTQYF	TGTGCCAGCAGCCCTCAAGTCGGACTAGCGGCTAGCACAGATACGCAGTATTTT	TRBD2	TRBV7-9	18	-	TRBJ2-3
CASSEVGGQGREQYF	TGTGCCAGCAGTGAGGTGGGGGGACAGGGAAGAGAGCAGTACTTC	TRBD1	TRBV25-1	15	-	TRBJ2-7
CASSVVPPQHF	TGTGCCAGCAGCGTAGTGCCGCCCCAGCATTTT	-	TRBV9	11	-	TRBJ1-5